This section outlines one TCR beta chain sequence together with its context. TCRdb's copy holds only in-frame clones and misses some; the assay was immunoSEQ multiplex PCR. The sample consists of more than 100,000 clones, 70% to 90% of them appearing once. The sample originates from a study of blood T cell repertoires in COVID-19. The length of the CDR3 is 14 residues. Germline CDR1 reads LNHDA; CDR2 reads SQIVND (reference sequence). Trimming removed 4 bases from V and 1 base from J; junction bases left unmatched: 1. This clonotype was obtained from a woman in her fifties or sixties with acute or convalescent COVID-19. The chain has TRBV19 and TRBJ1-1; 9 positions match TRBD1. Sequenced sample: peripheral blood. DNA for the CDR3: TGTGCCAGTAGTACACAGGGGGCGAACACTGAAGCTTTCTTT. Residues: CASSTQGANTEAFF.